This note documents a single TCR beta chain sequence. The entry originates in a study of monozygotic twins with inflammatory bowel disease. TCRdb derives one entry per CDR3 protein from the 5' RACE reads, leaving out DNA. Its table records 90,000 to 110,000 distinct CDR3 sequences. CDR3 length equals 12 residues. This clonotype originated in a human donor with ulcerative colitis or Crohn's disease, or a healthy co-twin of an affected twin (not recorded which). Sample: blood. V is TRBV12-3 or TRBV12-4 and J is TRBJ2-2. This CDR3 is CASTPDTGELFF.